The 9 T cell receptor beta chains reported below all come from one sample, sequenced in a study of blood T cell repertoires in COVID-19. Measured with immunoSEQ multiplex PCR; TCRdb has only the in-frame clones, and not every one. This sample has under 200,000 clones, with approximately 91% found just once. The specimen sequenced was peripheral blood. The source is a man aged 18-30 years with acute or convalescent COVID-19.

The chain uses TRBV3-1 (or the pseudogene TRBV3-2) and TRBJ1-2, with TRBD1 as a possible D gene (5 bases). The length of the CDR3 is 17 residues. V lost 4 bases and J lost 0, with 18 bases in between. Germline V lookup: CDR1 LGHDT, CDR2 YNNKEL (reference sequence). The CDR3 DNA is TGTGCCAGCAGCCGACAGCCCGCACCGAGCTCTAACTATGGCTACACCTTC. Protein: CASSRQPAPSSNYGYTF.

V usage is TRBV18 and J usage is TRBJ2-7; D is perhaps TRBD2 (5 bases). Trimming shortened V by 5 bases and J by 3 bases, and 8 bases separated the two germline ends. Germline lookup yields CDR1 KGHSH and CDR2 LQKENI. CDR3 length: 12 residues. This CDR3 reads CASSRAGYEQYF. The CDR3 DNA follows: TGTGCCAGCTCAAGGGCGGGCTACGAGCAGTACTTC.

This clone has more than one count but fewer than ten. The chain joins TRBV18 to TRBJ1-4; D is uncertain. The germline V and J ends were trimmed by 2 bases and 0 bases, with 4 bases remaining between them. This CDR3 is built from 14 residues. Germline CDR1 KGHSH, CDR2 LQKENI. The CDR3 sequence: CASSPVATNEKLFF. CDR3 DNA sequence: TGTGCCAGCTCACCAGTAGCAACTAATGAAAAACTGTTTTTT.

The CDR3 here is CASSIRLAAQRDTQYF. CDR3 coding DNA: TGTGCCAGTAGTATCCGTTTAGCGGCCCAACGGGATACGCAGTATTTT. The chain uses TRBV19 and TRBJ2-3, with TRBD2 as a possible D gene (6 bases). Trimming stripped 3 bases from V and 6 bases from J, with 19 bases between. Germline V CDR1 and CDR2: LNHDA, SQIVND (reference sequence). This CDR3 contains 16 residues.

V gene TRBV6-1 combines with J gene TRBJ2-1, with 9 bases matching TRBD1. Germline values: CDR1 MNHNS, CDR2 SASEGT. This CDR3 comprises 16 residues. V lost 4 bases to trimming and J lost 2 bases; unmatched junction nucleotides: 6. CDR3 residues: CASSGRQGVTYNEQFF. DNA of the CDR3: TGTGCCAGCAGTGGTAGACAGGGGGTAACCTACAATGAGCAGTTCTTC.

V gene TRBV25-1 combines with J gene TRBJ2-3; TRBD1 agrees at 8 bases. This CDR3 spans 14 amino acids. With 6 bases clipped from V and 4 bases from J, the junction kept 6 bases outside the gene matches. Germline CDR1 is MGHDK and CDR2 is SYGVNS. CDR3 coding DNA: TGTGCCAGCAGGTCCCCAGGGGGCGCAGATACGCAGTATTTT. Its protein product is CASRSPGGADTQYF.

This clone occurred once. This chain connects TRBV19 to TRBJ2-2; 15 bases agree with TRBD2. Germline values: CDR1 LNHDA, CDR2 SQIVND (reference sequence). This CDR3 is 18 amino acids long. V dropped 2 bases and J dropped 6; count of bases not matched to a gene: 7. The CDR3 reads CASSILGLAGGNSGELFF. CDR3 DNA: TGTGCCAGTAGTATATTGGGACTAGCGGGAGGTAACTCCGGGGAGCTGTTTTTT.

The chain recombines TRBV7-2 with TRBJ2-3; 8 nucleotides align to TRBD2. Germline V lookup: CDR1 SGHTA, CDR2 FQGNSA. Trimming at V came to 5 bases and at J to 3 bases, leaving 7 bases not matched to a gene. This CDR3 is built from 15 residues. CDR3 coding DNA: TGTGCCAGCAGCCCCGCGGGAGGTGGTACAGATACGCAGTATTTT. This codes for CASSPAGGGTDTQYF.

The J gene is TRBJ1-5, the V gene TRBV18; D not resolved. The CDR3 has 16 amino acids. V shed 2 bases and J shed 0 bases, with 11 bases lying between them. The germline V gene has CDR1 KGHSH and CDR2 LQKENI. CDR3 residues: CASSPMAGTSNQPQHF. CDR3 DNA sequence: TGTGCCAGCTCACCAATGGCAGGAACTAGCAATCAGCCCCAGCATTTT.